This entry features one T cell receptor (beta chain) sequence. The data were taken from a study of post-analysis software for immune sequencing data. Libraries were made from TCR beta cDNA, and they carried unique molecular identifiers. The yield from roughly 1 to 10 million T cells was roughly 500,000 cDNA molecules in total. TCRdb ran MiXCR on the PCR reads and lists one entry per CDR3 protein. This sample has hundreds of thousands of distinct CDR3 sequences; 25% to 30% occur once, and the top ten carry around 0.56%. Sequenced material: blood. This TCR was recovered from a girl between 5 and 17 years old with multiple sclerosis.

The CDR3, as DNA: TGCGCCAGCAGCTTGGCCTACAGCTCGGGTGGGGCCAACGTCCTGACTTTC. Translating gives CASSLAYSSGGANVLTF. The rearrangement uses TRBV5-1 and TRBJ2-6; D is undetermined. In germline, CDR1 is SGHRS, CDR2 YFSETQ. The V and J ends lost 0 bases and 3 bases respectively, with 13 bases between them. This CDR3 comprises 17 residues.